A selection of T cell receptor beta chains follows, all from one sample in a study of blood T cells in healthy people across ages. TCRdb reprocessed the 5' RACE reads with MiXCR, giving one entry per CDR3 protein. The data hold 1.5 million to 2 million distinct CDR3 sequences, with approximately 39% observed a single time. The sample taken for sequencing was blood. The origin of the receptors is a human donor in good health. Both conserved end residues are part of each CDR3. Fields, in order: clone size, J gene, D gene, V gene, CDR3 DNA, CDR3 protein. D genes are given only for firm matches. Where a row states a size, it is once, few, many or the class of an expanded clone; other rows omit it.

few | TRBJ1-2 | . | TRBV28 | TGTGCCAGCACCGAGTGGGACCTTGGGGACTATGGCTACACCTTC | CASTEWDLGDYGYTF
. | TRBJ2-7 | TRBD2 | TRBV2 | TGTGCCAGCAGTGCCCCCCCCGGGGTAGCGGGGACCTACGAGCAGTACTTC | CASSAPPGVAGTYEQYF
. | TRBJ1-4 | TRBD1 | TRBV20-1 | TGCAGTGCGCCCGCGAGGGGGCTTGAAAAACTGTTTTTT | CSAPARGLEKLFF
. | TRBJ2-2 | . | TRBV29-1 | TGCAGCGTTGTGGGGCCCTGGACCCGGGAGCTGTTTTTT | CSVVGPWTRELFF
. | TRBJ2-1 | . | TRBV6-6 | TGTGCCAGCAGGGACGGGCATAATTTCTACAATGAGCAGTTCTTC | CASRDGHNFYNEQFF
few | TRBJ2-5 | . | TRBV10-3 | TGTGCCATCAGTGAGTCGATAGGACAGCTGGAGACCCAGTACTTC | CAISESIGQLETQYF
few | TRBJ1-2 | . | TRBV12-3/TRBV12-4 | TGTGCCAGCAGCCCTTATGGCCGCCATGGCTACACCTTC | CASSPYGRHGYTF
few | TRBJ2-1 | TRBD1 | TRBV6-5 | TGTGCCAGCAGGGACAGGGGGGCCTACAATGAGCAGTTCTTC | CASRDRGAYNEQFF
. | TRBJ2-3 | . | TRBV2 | TGTGCCAGCAGGTTAGCGGAGAGGGCAGATACGCAGTATTTT | CASRLAERADTQYF
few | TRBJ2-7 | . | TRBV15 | TGTGCCACCAGCAGAGAAGGCAGATACTACGAGCAGTACTTC | CATSREGRYYEQYF
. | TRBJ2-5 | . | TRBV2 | TGTGCCAGCAGTGACGTAAAGTCAGGGTCTCAAGAGACCCGGTACTTC | CASSDVKSGSQETRYF
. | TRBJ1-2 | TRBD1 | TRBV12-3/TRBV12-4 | TGTGCCAGCGGTAGACAGGGGGCACGGGCTGGCTACACCTTC | CASGRQGARAGYTF
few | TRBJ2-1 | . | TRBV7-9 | TGTGCCAGCAGGTTTGGGGGGAGCTCCTACAATGAGCAGTTCTTC | CASRFGGSSYNEQFF
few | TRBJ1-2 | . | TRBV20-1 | TGCAGTGCTAATGACGGGATGTATGGCTACACCTTC | CSANDGMYGYTF
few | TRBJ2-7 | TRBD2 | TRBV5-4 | TGTGCCAGCAGCCCTGGGTACGGCGGGGGCTCCTACGAGCAGTACTTC | CASSPGYGGGSYEQYF
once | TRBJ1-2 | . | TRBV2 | TGTGCCAGCAGTGTTGTGCGTGCTACTAATGTTGGCTACACCTTC | CASSVVRATNVGYTF
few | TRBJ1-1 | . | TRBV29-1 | TGCAGCGTTTCGAGGTTACCGAACACTGAAGCTTTCTTT | CSVSRLPNTEAFF
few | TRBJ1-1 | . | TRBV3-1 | TGTGCCAGCACCCAGATGCCCCTGGGCACTGAAGCTTTCTTT | CASTQMPLGTEAFF
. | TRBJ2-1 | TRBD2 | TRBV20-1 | TGCAGTGCCCTAGATGCACTAGCGGCTTTCCAAGAGACCCAGTTCTTC | CSALDALAAFQETQFF
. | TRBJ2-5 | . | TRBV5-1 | TGCGCCAGCAGCTCCGTGGTGGGCACCTCGGCCCAGTACTTC | CASSSVVGTSAQYF
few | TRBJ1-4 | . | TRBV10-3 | TGTGCCATCGGAAATCAGATGAATGAAAAACTGTTTTTT | CAIGNQMNEKLFF
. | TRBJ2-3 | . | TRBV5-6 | TGTGCCAGCAGCTTCGCGGGGTGGGACGGAGGGAGTGCAGATACGCAGTATTTT | CASSFAGWDGGSADTQYF
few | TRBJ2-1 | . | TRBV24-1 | TGTGCCACCAGTGGTCGGGGGAACTACAATGAGCAGTTCTTC | CATSGRGNYNEQFF
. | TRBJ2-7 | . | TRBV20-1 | TGCAGTGCTGACTACGGTGTGGACGAGCAGTACTTC | CSADYGVDEQYF
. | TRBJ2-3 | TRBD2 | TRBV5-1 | TGCGCCAGCAGCTCGGCTGGGCGGGGGAAGGTAGATACGCAGTATTTT | CASSSAGRGKVDTQYF
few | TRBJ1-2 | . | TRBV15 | TGTGCCACCAGCAGAGATCAAGGGAACAGCTACACCTTC | CATSRDQGNSYTF
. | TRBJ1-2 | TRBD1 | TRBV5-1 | TGCGCCAGCAGCTCCGGGACAGGGTTAGCTAACTATGGCTACACCTTC | CASSSGTGLANYGYTF
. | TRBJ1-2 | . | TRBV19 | TGTGCCAGTACCGACTCGACTAGGGCAAGTTATGGCTACACCTTC | CASTDSTRASYGYTF
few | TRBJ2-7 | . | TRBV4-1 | TGCGCCAGCAGCCAAGGTCTCCCAGCTGGGGAGCAGTACTTC | CASSQGLPAGEQYF
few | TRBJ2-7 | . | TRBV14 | TGTGCCAGCAGCCACTTTGACAGACCTTACGAGCAGTACTTC | CASSHFDRPYEQYF
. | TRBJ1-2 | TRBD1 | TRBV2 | TGTGCCAGCAGACGTGCCTCCGGGACAGGGGTGGGCTACACCTTC | CASRRASGTGVGYTF
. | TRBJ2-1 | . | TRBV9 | TGTGCCAGCAGCGTAGAGGGAAGCCCGGGACTGGGCGGCAATGAGCAGTTCTTC | CASSVEGSPGLGGNEQFF
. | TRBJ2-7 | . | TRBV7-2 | TGTGCCAGCAGCACTCAACGACAGGCCCGCTACGAGCAGTACTTC | CASSTQRQARYEQYF
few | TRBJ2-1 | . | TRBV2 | TGTGCCAGCAGTGAGGCAGGGACCGCACCGTTCTTC | CASSEAGTAPFF
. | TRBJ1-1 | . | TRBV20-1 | TGCAGTGCTAGGTTTAGTCTTGAAGCTTTCTTT | CSARFSLEAFF
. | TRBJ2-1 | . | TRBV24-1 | TGTGCCACCAGTCGTGGCCAAAGCTACCGTGAGCAGTTCTTC | CATSRGQSYREQFF
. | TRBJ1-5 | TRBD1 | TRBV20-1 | TGCAGTGCTCATGACAGGGGCGATCAGCCCCAGCATTTT | CSAHDRGDQPQHF
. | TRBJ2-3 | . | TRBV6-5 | TGTGCCAGCAGATACGATGTGGGGGATACGCAGTATTTT | CASRYDVGDTQYF
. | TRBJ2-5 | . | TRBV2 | TGTGCCAGCAGTCGGGAGGGACAGCAAGAGACCCAGTACTTC | CASSREGQQETQYF
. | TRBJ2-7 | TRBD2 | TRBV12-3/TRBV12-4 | TGTGCCAGCAGATATAGCGGGGGTTACGAGCAGTACTTC | CASRYSGGYEQYF
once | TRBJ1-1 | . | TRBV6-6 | TGTGCCAGCAGTTACCCGGCAGGACCTAACACTGAAGCTTTCTTT | CASSYPAGPNTEAFF
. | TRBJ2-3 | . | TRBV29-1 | TGCAGCGTTAGGTGGGATGCGCAGTATTTT | CSVRWDAQYF
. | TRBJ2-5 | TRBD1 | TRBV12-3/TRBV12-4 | TGTGCCAGCAGTTTTCGTGGGACAGAGCAAGAGACCCAGTACTTC | CASSFRGTEQETQYF
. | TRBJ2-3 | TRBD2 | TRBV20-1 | TGCAGTGCTAGGGCGACTAGCGGGGGACCAGATACGCAGTATTTT | CSARATSGGPDTQYF
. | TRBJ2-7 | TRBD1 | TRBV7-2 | TGTGCCAGCAGCCATCTCGACAGGGAATGGGTCGAGCAGTACTTC | CASSHLDREWVEQYF
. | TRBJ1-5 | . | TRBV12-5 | TGTGCTAGTGGCAACGGGGAGGGTCAGCCCCAGCATTTT | CASGNGEGQPQHF
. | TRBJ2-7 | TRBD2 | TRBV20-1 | TGCAGTGCTAGCCCAGCGGGGGAAAACGAGCAGTACTTC | CSASPAGENEQYF
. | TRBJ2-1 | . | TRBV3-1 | TGTGCCAGCAGGAGGTCCCAGGGCAATGAGCAGTTCTTC | CASRRSQGNEQFF
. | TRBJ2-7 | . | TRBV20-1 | TGCAGTGCTAGAGGTCCCGGCAGGGGCGAGCAGTACTTC | CSARGPGRGEQYF
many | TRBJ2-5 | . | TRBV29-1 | TGCAGCGTTGAAGATCTGGAGACCCAGTACTTC | CSVEDLETQYF
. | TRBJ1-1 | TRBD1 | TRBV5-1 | TGCGCCAGCAGACCGACGACCGGGACAGCCCCTTTAGCTTTCTTT | CASRPTTGTAPLAFF
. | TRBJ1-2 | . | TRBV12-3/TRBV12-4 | TGTGCCAGCAGTTTGCACCGATCCAACTATGGCTACACCTTC | CASSLHRSNYGYTF
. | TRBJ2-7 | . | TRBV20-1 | TGCAGTGCTAGAGATGCAGTGGCCTACGAGCAGTACTTC | CSARDAVAYEQYF
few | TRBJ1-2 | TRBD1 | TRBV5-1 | TGCGCCAGCAGCCCCGGACAGGCTGGGGAGACCCATTACTTCGGGCATGGCTACACCTTC | CASSPGQAGETHYFGHGYTF
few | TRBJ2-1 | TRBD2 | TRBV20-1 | TGCAGTGCTATGAGCGGGGGGACCTACAATGAGCAGTTCTTC | CSAMSGGTYNEQFF